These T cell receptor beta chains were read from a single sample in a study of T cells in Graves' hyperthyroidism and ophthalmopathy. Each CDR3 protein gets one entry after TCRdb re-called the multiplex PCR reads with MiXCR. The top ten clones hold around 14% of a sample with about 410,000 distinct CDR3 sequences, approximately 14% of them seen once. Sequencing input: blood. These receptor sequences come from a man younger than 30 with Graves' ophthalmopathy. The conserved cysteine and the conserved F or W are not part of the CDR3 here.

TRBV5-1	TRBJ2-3	ASRVFVSTDAQY
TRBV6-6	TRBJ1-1	ASSYVSNTEAF
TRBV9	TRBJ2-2	ASSVGWDTGELF
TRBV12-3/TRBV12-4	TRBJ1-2	ASSFGTGGHGYGYT
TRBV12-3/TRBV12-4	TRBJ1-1	ASSLGGLAGEAF
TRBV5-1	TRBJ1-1	ASSELTGWVTEAF
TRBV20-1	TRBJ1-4	SALDRRREKLF
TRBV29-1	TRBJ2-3	SVGSGGGTDTQY
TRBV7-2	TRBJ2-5	ASSLRTSGQGGTQY
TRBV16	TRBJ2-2	ASSQSTTGELF
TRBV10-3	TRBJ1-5	AISGSQGNQPQH
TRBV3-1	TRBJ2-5	ASSQDFDVGRQETQY
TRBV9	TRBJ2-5	ASQQGEQQETQY
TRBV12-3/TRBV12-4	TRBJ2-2	ASRTKAGTNTGELF
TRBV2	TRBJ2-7	ASRGTSGRLYEQY
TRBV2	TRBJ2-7	ASSVTGESYEQY
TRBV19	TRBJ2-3	ASNLDGRGTDTQY
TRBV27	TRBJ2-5	ASSLGSVETQY
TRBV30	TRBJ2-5	AWSRSSGGWETQY
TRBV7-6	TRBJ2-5	ASSLVQETQY
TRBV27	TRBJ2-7	ASSLAQTPPYEQY
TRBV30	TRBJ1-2	AWSQGESLGYT
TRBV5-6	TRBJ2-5	ASSLVRGQETQY
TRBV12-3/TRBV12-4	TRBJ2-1	ASSRGGPYNEQF
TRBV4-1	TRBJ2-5	ASSPGLYKETQY
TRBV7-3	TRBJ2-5	ASSAYGTLTPQLVETQY
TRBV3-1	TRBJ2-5	ASSDGTGRGETQY
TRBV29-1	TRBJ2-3	SVEGLAGDPTDTQY
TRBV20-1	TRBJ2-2	SAGTSGSFTGELF
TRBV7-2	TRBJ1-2	ASSLSHSVYGYT